Presented here are 32 T cell receptor beta chains from one specimen sequenced in a study of blood T cells in healthy people across ages. The use of a sample-barcoded 5' primer and a J-beta primer mix characterized a second PCR of roughly 6 to 11 cycles. TCRdb itself ran the 5' RACE reads through MiXCR, one entry per CDR3 protein. The profile shows about 930,000 distinct CDR3 sequences, about 29% of them singletons. These data are also associated with another study on T cells of mothers and their children.

The sequenced material came from blood. The receptors stem from a middle-aged woman in good health.

This clonotype showed up just a few times. The rearrangement links TRBV3-1 to TRBJ1-2, with 10 nucleotides matching TRBD1. V shed 7 bases and J 1 base; nucleotides not matched to a gene: 12. The CDR3 runs 17 residues. Germline CDR1 and CDR2: LGHDT and YNNKEL (reference sequence). The CDR3 bases are TGTGCCAGCACCGGACGGGACAGGGGATATCTTAACTATGGCTACACCTTC. Amino acids: CASTGRDRGYLNYGYTF.

CDR3 in DNA: TGTGCCAGCAGCTTATCCCGGACAGGTCTCTCCTACAATGAGCAGTACTTC. This translates into CASSLSRTGLSYNEQYF. The chain has TRBV7-2 and TRBJ2-1, with 7 bases that match TRBD1. The tail of the sequence fits TRBJ2-7 better, so the J call may be wrong. Germline assignment: CDR1 SGHTA and CDR2 FQGNSA. The CDR3 sequence is 17 residues long.

The CDR3 DNA sequence: TGTGCCACCAGTGATTCACAGGGTCTTACTGGAAACACCATATATTTT. Its translation is CATSDSQGLTGNTIYF. The genes are TRBV24-1 and TRBJ1-3; weak D call: TRBD1 (6 bases). The V gene's germline CDR1 is KGHDR and CDR2 SFDVKD. With 2 bases removed from V and 2 bases from J, the gap between germline ends came to 12 bases. CDR3 length: 16 amino acids.

V and J are TRBV3-1 and TRBJ2-1, with 14 positions matching TRBD2. Germline V gene sequence: CDR1 LGHDT, CDR2 YNNKEL (reference sequence). The ends lost 4 bases at V and 13 bases at J; junction bases unmatched: 9. The CDR3 runs 15 residues. The CDR3 reads CASSLGTSGGETQFF. The CDR3 region has the DNA TGTGCCAGCAGCCTCGGGACTAGCGGGGGTGAGACCCAGTTCTTC.

The chain is built from TRBV5-8 and TRBJ1-5; D is unclear. Germline CDR1 and CDR2: SGHTS and YDEGEE. This CDR3 has 15 amino acids. V was pared by 2 bases and J by 4 bases, with 13 bases between. CDR3 nucleotides: TGTGCCAGCAGCTTATCGGGCCTCCCGAATCAGCCCCAGCATTTT. Protein sequence: CASSLSGLPNQPQHF.

This clonotype turned up a few times. The chain has TRBV28 and TRBJ2-4; D remains unclear. Trimming stripped 7 bases from V and 2 bases from J, with 15 bases between. The CDR3 covers 15 residues. Germline lookup yields CDR1 MDHEN and CDR2 SYDVKM. CDR3 amino acids: CASISTAPPKNIQYF. The CDR3 DNA reads as TGTGCCAGCATATCTACGGCTCCCCCCAAAAACATTCAGTACTTC.

V and J are TRBV6-1 and TRBJ2-6; TRBD1 might be the D (6 bases). CDR1 is MNHNS, CDR2 SASEGT, per germline. This CDR3 spans 15 amino acids. Trimming shortened V by 4 bases and J by 4 bases, and 11 bases separated the two germline ends. The DNA for the CDR3 is TGTGCCAGCAGTGTAGACGGGACAGGGGCCAACGTCCTGACTTTC. It encodes CASSVDGTGANVLTF.

The chain links TRBV24-1 to TRBJ2-5; 11 bases match TRBD2. Germline V lookup: CDR1 KGHDR, CDR2 SFDVKD. V trimming: 2 bases; J trimming: 1 base; junction bases outside the gene matches: 8. This CDR3 has 18 amino acids. The CDR3 region is CATSDSDRLAGTQETQYF. The CDR3 DNA sequence: TGTGCCACCAGTGATTCGGATAGACTAGCGGGAACCCAAGAGACCCAGTACTTC.

The sample holds many counts of this clonotype. J is TRBJ2-5 and V is TRBV6-6; D may be TRBD2 (5 bases). Germline V gene sequence: CDR1 MNHNY, CDR2 SVGAGI (reference sequence). Deletions cut 2 bases from V and 2 bases from J, with 9 bases between. This CDR3 is built from 14 residues. CDR3 DNA: TGTGCCAGCAGTTACAGACGGGATCAAGAGACCCAGTACTTC. Protein product: CASSYRRDQETQYF.

The chain couples TRBV20-1 to TRBJ2-4; 7 bases agree with TRBD1. V trimming: 6 bases; J trimming: 1 base; junction bases outside the gene matches: 9. This CDR3 has 15 amino acids. Germline V gene lookup returns CDR1 DFQATT and CDR2 SNEGSKA (reference sequence). The CDR3 reads CSATKTGQAKNIQYF. The CDR3 coding sequence is TGCAGTGCAACAAAGACAGGGCAGGCCAAAAACATTCAGTACTTC.

This chain joins TRBV29-1 and TRBJ1-4; tentative D call: TRBD1 (5 bases). The V end lost 4 bases, the J end lost 4 bases, and 16 bases lay between the germline ends. Germline values: CDR1 SQVTM, CDR2 ANQGSEA. The CDR3 sequence is 15 residues long. The CDR3 loop reads CSVGGSGNSNEKLFF. The CDR3 bases are TGCAGCGTTGGGGGATCAGGGAACAGTAATGAAAAACTGTTTTTT.

The sample holds one count of this clonotype. This may be a read error: a much more frequent sequence differs by one nucleotide. This chain's CDR3 is CASSLAGGRRGKQFF. The CDR3 nucleotides are TGTGCCAGCAGTCTCGCAGGGGGCCGGAGGGGTAAGCAGTTCTTC. This sequence joins TRBV12-3 or TRBV12-4 and TRBJ2-1; TRBD1 agrees at 8 bases. The CDR3 runs 15 residues. J was trimmed by 11 bases and V by 5 bases; bases with no gene match: 14.

This clonotype was detected a few times. The V and J genes are TRBV12-3 or TRBV12-4 and TRBJ2-1; D is uncertain. V was shortened by 2 bases and J by 0 bases, with 8 bases between the two germline ends. The CDR3 is made up of 15 amino acids. CDR3 protein: CASSLRHSSYNEQFF. CDR3 nucleotide sequence: TGTGCCAGCAGTTTACGGCATTCCTCCTACAATGAGCAGTTCTTC.

Only a few counts were recorded for this clonotype. This chain connects TRBV5-1 to TRBJ2-1; D is unclear. Trimming shortened V by 4 bases and J by 5 bases, and 22 bases separated the two germline ends. CDR3 length: 17 amino acids. Germline V gene lookup returns CDR1 SGHRS and CDR2 YFSETQ. The CDR3 region has the DNA TGCGCCAGCAGCCCCGAAGGTTTAGTTACCGCTGACAATGAGCAGTTCTTC. Protein sequence: CASSPEGLVTADNEQFF. The full variable domain, in which reference TRBV5-1 and TRBJ2-1 provide the parts outside the CDR3, is KAGVTQTPRYLIKTRGQQVTLSCSPISGHRSVSWYQQTPGQGLQFLFEYFSETQRNKGNFPGRFSGRQFSNSRSEMNVSTLELGDSALYLCASSPEGLVTADNEQFFGPGTRLTVL.

This clonotype was found many times. V usage is TRBV13 and J usage is TRBJ2-7; 9 positions agree with TRBD1. The CDR3 contains 16 residues. The V gene end was trimmed by 6 bases and the J gene end by 3 bases; junction bases not matched to a gene: 12. Germline-derived CDR1 and CDR2 are PRHDT and FYEKMQ (reference sequence). In nucleotides, the CDR3 is TGTGCCAGCAGTTTCCTCGCTTGGGGACAGGGCTACGAGCAGTACTTC. Translation: CASSFLAWGQGYEQYF.

V gene TRBV28 combines with J gene TRBJ1-2; D remains unclear. CDR3 length: 12 amino acids. Germline CDR1 and CDR2: MDHEN and SYDVKM. Trimming removed 6 bases from V and 14 bases from J, with 19 bases in between. The CDR3 DNA sequence: TGTGCCAGCAGCCCCCGTCCCCCCCCGAAAACCTTC. This sequence encodes CASSPRPPPKTF.

The sample holds many counts of this clonotype. The chain carries TRBV4-1 and TRBJ2-3; D not certain. Deletions cut 5 bases from V and 1 base from J, with 13 bases between. The germline V gene has CDR1 MGHRA and CDR2 YSYEKL. The CDR3 is 15 residues long. CDR3 sequence: CASSSLGQRTDTQYF. The CDR3 DNA reads TGCGCCAGCAGCTCCCTGGGCCAACGCACAGATACGCAGTATTTT.

The CDR3 protein is CASSLVHATVNTGELFF. In DNA form, the CDR3 reads TGTGCCAGCAGCTTAGTACATGCGACAGTGAACACCGGGGAGCTGTTTTTT. The chain is built from TRBV7-2 and TRBJ2-2; tentatively, D is TRBD1 (5 bases). V was trimmed by 1 base and J by 1 base, leaving 13 bases between them. The CDR3 is 17 amino acids. Germline lookup yields CDR1 SGHTA and CDR2 FQGNSA.

Only a few counts were recorded for this clonotype. The CDR3 sequence: CASSHSLGHTEAFF. CDR3 nucleotide sequence: TGTGCCAGCAGCCATTCTCTGGGGCACACTGAAGCTTTCTTT. The V gene is TRBV3-1, the J gene TRBJ1-1, with TRBD1 as a possible D gene (5 bases). The germline CDR1 and CDR2 sequences are LGHDT and YNNKEL (reference sequence). Trimming removed 3 bases from V and 3 bases from J, with 11 bases in between. The CDR3 covers 14 residues.

The gene calls are TRBV19 and TRBJ1-5, with 7 bases fitting TRBD1. V lost 4 bases, J lost 3 bases, and 9 bases stayed unmatched. The germline V gene has CDR1 LNHDA and CDR2 SQIVND (reference sequence). There are 16 residues in the CDR3. The CDR3 protein is CASSTTGASHNQPQHF. CDR3 coding DNA: TGTGCCAGTAGTACTACAGGGGCGAGTCACAATCAGCCCCAGCATTTT. Complete variable domain (other parts from reference TRBV19 and TRBJ1-5): DGGITQSPKYLFRKEGQNVTLSCEQNLNHDAMYWYRQDPGQGLRLIYYSQIVNDFQKGDIAEGYSVSREKKESFPLTVTSAQKNPTAFYLCASSTTGASHNQPQHFGDGTRLSIL.

The chain uses TRBV3-1 and TRBJ1-1; possible D gene TRBD1, 6 bases. The V end lost 4 bases, the J end lost 4 bases, and 13 bases lay between the germline ends. The CDR3 covers 14 residues. The germline V gene encodes CDR1 LGHDT and CDR2 YNNKEL (reference sequence). The DNA for the CDR3 is TGTGCCAGCAGCCCAGAACAGGGTAGCACTGAAGCTTTCTTT. Its translation: CASSPEQGSTEAFF.

Only one count was recorded for this clonotype. V usage is TRBV7-2 and J usage is TRBJ2-3, with 15 bases that match TRBD2. Germline CDR1 and CDR2: SGHTA and FQGNSA. J was trimmed by 4 bases and V by 4 bases; bases with no gene match: 12. CDR3 size: 19 residues. The DNA for the CDR3 is TGTGCCAGCAGCTCCACAGGACTAGCGGGGGGGCGGGTTCCAGATACGCAGTATTTT. Its translation: CASSSTGLAGGRVPDTQYF. Full variable domain (remainder filled in from reference TRBV7-2 and TRBJ2-3): GAGVSQSPSNKVTEKGKDVELRCDPISGHTALYWYRQSLGQGLEFLIYFQGNSAPDKSGLPSDRFSAERTGGSVSTLTIQRTQQEDSAVYLCASSSTGLAGGRVPDTQYFGPGTRLTVL.

There are many counts of this clonotype. The chain is built from TRBV5-1 and TRBJ2-7; tentatively, D is TRBD1 (6 bases). Trimming left V 1 base short and J 6 bases short, with 20 bases between. Germline values: CDR1 SGHRS, CDR2 YFSETQ. The CDR3 runs 16 residues. The CDR3 here is CASSLLLSNRVGEQYF. The DNA of the CDR3 is TGCGCCAGCAGCTTGCTTCTGTCAAACAGGGTGGGCGAGCAGTACTTC.

There are a few counts of this clonotype. V is TRBV27 and J is TRBJ2-1; D may correspond to TRBD1 or TRBD2 (6 bases each). The CDR3 length is 17 residues. CDR1 MNHEY and CDR2 SMNVEV come from the germline V gene (reference sequence). The V end lost 5 bases, the J end lost 9 bases, and 26 bases lay between the germline ends. Here the CDR3 reads CASSTQGPNWGVGEQFF. DNA of the CDR3: TGTGCCAGCAGTACCCAGGGGCCCAACTGGGGGGTCGGTGAGCAGTTCTTC.

V is TRBV6-1 and J is TRBJ1-1; TRBD1 aligns across 7 bases. CDR3 length: 14 residues. Germline V gene lookup returns CDR1 MNHNS and CDR2 SASEGT. The trim removed 2 bases at V and 3 bases at J, leaving 3 bases unmatched. The CDR3 nucleotides read TGTGCCAGCAGTGAACAGGGGGACTACACTGAAGCTTTCTTT. Its protein product is CASSEQGDYTEAFF.

As concerns this clonotype: Germline and junction disagree at one end, which may indicate a read error. The chain carries TRBV5-1 and TRBJ1-1; D is unresolved. This CDR3 contains 12 residues. CDR1 SGHRS and CDR2 YFSETQ come from the germline V gene. CDR3 sequence: CASSWRGTGAFF. The CDR3, as DNA: TGCGCCAGCAGCTGGAGAGGTACTGGAGCTTTCTTT.

A note on this clonotype: A much bigger clone sits one base away, suggesting this may be a read error. V usage is TRBV12-3 or TRBV12-4 and J usage is TRBJ2-5, with a weak D call TRBD2 (5 bases). The CDR3 length is 11 residues. The CDR3 region is CVSSFGEEQYF. The CDR3, as DNA: TGTGTCAGCAGTTTCGGGGAAGAGCAGTACTTC.

Of note for this clonotype: A read error may explain this, as a much larger clone is one base away. The chain recombines TRBV7-8 with TRBJ2-7; 11 positions match TRBD1. From germline, CDR1 is SGHVS and CDR2 FQNEAQ. The CDR3 is 15 amino acids. V trimming: 5 bases; J trimming: 4 bases; junction bases outside the gene matches: 7. The CDR3 sequence is CASSRWGTGGYEQYF. CDR3 bases: TGTGCCAGCAGCAGGTGGGGGACAGGGGGGTACGAGCAGTACTTC.

The chain employs TRBV13 and TRBJ2-7, with TRBD1 matching over 9 bases. J gave up 5 bases and V 1 base, and 3 bases lay outside the gene matches. This CDR3 spans 14 amino acids. The germline gives CDR1 PRHDT, CDR2 FYEKMQ (reference sequence). The CDR3 protein is CASSLVDRGNEQYF. DNA for the CDR3: TGTGCCAGCAGCTTAGTTGACAGGGGGAACGAGCAGTACTTC.

This clonotype was seen more than once but under ten times. The CDR3 spells CASSLRVEANEQFF. The CDR3 bases are TGTGCCAGCAGCCTACGAGTGGAGGCCAATGAGCAGTTCTTC. The rearrangement joins TRBV7-9 to TRBJ2-1; maybe TRBD2 (5 bases). V lost 5 bases and J lost 6, with 14 bases in between. The CDR3 runs 14 residues. CDR1 and CDR2 from the germline V gene are SEHNR and FQNEAQ (reference sequence).

The rearrangement joins TRBV3-1 to TRBJ2-5; TRBD2 agrees at 7 bases. Germline-derived CDR1 and CDR2 are LGHDT and YNNKEL (reference sequence). V lost 0 bases and J lost 11; bases outside the gene matches: 9. This CDR3 spans 14 amino acids. CDR3 sequence: CASSQDPQAGEQYF. CDR3 nucleotide sequence: TGTGCCAGCAGCCAAGATCCGCAGGCGGGGGAGCAGTACTTC.

This rearrangement joins TRBV11-2 to TRBJ1-2; the D gene is possibly TRBD1 (5 bases). V lost 1 base and J 0 bases, leaving 9 bases between the germline ends. CDR3 size: 15 residues. CDR1 is SGHAT, CDR2 FQNNGV, per germline. The CDR3 loop is CASSLAQGSNYGYTF. CDR3 sequence (DNA): TGTGCCAGCAGCTTAGCCCAGGGCTCTAACTATGGCTACACCTTC.